Each of the 11 T cell receptor beta chains below was sequenced from the same sample in a study of T cell repertoires in cytomegalovirus infection. One entry per CDR3 protein, called by TCRdb with MiXCR from the reads. Of 150,000 or so distinct CDR3 sequences listed, 20% to 25% are singletons. Antigens for these TCRs are unknown. The sample was CD8+ T cells from cultured PBMCs, taken from culture after CMV antigen stimulation. Receptors originate from a human donor in good health (CMV status not recorded). Some clones in this sample may be carry-over from other donors' samples.

There are a few counts of this clonotype. The V gene is TRBV7-8, the J gene TRBJ1-5; D perhaps matches TRBD1 (6 bases). The CDR3 is made up of 15 amino acids. The V gene lost 1 base and the J gene lost 2 bases, with 9 bases spanning the gap. Germline V gene sequence: CDR1 SGHVS, CDR2 FQNEAQ. CDR3 coding DNA: TGTGCCAGCAGCTTAGGGGGGCAGGGCAATCAGCCCCAGCATTTT. Its protein product is CASSLGGQGNQPQHF. The whole variable domain, remainder taken from reference TRBV7-8 and TRBJ1-5, is GAGVSQSPRYKVAKRGQDVALRCDPISGHVSLFWYQQALGQGPEFLTYFQNEAQLDKSGLPSDRFFAERPEGSVSTLKIQRTQQEDSAVYLCASSLGGQGNQPQHFGDGTRLSIL.

Judged by abundance, this clonotype is medium-sized (0.01 to 0.1%). The chain is built from TRBV7-2 and TRBJ1-6; unclear D gene. Trimming pared 1 base from V and 0 bases from J, leaving 13 bases between. The germline V gene has CDR1 SGHTA and CDR2 FQGNSA. This CDR3 has 18 residues. The CDR3 sequence: CASSLGLFPSSYNSPLHF. The CDR3 DNA is TGTGCCAGCAGCTTAGGGCTTTTCCCCAGCTCCTATAATTCACCCCTCCACTTT. The full variable domain, in which reference TRBV7-2 and TRBJ1-6 provide the parts outside the CDR3, is GAGVSQSPSNKVTEKGKDVELRCDPISGHTALYWYRQSLGQGLEFLIYFQGNSAPDKSGLPSDRFSAERTGGSVSTLTIQRTQQEDSAVYLCASSLGLFPSSYNSPLHFGNGTRLTVT.

This clonotype has only a few counts. The DNA for the CDR3 is TGTGCCAGCAGCCTAGGGGCCCCGGAAGCTTTCTTT. Its protein is CASSLGAPEAFF. V usage is TRBV12-3 or TRBV12-4 and J usage is TRBJ1-1; a possible D gene is TRBD1 (5 bases). There are 12 residues in the CDR3. Trimming removed 6 bases from V and 8 bases from J, with 13 bases in between.

This clonotype occurred a few times. The CDR3, as DNA: TGTGCCAGCAGCACTCAGGGGATGGGCACAGATACGCAGTATTTT. It is translated as CASSTQGMGTDTQYF. The chain is built from TRBV7-6 and TRBJ2-3; a possible D gene is TRBD1 (6 bases). V was pared by 5 bases and J by 1 base, with 13 bases between. The germline CDR1 and CDR2 sequences are SGHVS and FNYEAQ. CDR3 length: 15 residues. Variable domain in full (rest from reference TRBV7-6 and TRBJ2-3): GAGVSQSPRYKVTKRGQDVALRCDPISGHVSLYWYRQALGQGPEFLTYFNYEAQQDKSGLPNDRFSAERPEGSISTLTIQRTEQRDSAMYRCASSTQGMGTDTQYFGPGTRLTVL.

In this sample, this clonotype turned up many times. The chain has TRBV7-8 and TRBJ1-1; no clear D gene. This CDR3 is 15 amino acids long. Trimming removed 1 base at V and 0 bases at J, with 9 bases between. The germline gives CDR1 SGHVS, CDR2 FQNEAQ. The CDR3 loop is CASSLEEGLNTEAFF. The CDR3 DNA is TGTGCCAGCAGCTTAGAAGAGGGATTGAACACTGAAGCTTTCTTT.

V and J are TRBV7-2 and TRBJ1-5; D is unresolved. The CDR3 spans 14 residues. Trimming cost V 3 bases and J 3 bases, with 9 bases left between them. Germline V gives CDR1 SGHTA, CDR2 FQGNSA. This CDR3 reads CASSLTHNNQPQHF. CDR3 nucleotide sequence: TGTGCCAGCAGCTTGACTCACAACAATCAGCCCCAGCATTTT.

In its sample, this clonotype was seen a few times. The chain has TRBV11-2 and TRBJ2-2; D gene uncertain. CDR3 length: 11 amino acids. The V and J ends lost 11 bases and 7 bases respectively, with 11 bases between them. Looked up from germline, CDR1 is SGHAT and CDR2 is FQNNGV. For the CDR3, the DNA is TGTGCCCTGGGGTTGATCGGGGAGCTGTTTTTT. Residues: CALGLIGELFF.

This clonotype showed up just a few times. The CDR3 nucleotides are TGTGCCAGCAGCTTAATGGCCAGCGATCAGCCCCAGCATTTT. Translation: CASSLMASDQPQHF. This chain links TRBV5-6 with TRBJ1-5; D is ambiguous. This CDR3 contains 14 residues. Germline V gene sequence: CDR1 SGHDT, CDR2 YYEEEE. Trimming took off 2 bases at V and 5 bases at J, with 11 bases between the two ends.

V usage is TRBV15 and J usage is TRBJ2-1, with D unclear. The CDR3 has 13 amino acids. The V and J ends lost 0 bases and 4 bases respectively, with 4 bases between them. Looked up from germline, CDR1 is LNHNV and CDR2 is YYDKDF (reference sequence). The DNA of the CDR3 is TGTGCCACCAGCAGAGAAGGGTACAATGAGCAGTTCTTC. Amino acids: CATSREGYNEQFF.

The J gene is TRBJ1-1, the V gene TRBV4-1; 7 bases match TRBD1. V shed 8 bases and J 3 bases; nucleotides not matched to a gene: 9. The CDR3 loop spans 14 amino acids. Germline V gene data show CDR1 as MGHRA and CDR2 as YSYEKL. CDR3 coding DNA: TGCGCCAGCCAAGGGGAGGGGGCCCACACTGAAGCTTTCTTT. Encoded protein: CASQGEGAHTEAFF.

There are a few counts of this clonotype. The V gene is TRBV7-2, the J gene TRBJ2-7, with unresolved D. Germline CDR1 and CDR2: SGHTA and FQGNSA. V dropped 0 bases and J dropped 4 bases, with 7 bases sitting between them. The CDR3 extends over 13 amino acids. The CDR3 DNA sequence: TGTGCCAGCAGCTTAGCGCCGATGTACGAGCAGTACTTC. It is translated as CASSLAPMYEQYF.